The 5 T cell receptor beta chains presented below share a single source sample, sequenced in a study of T cells in localized non-small cell lung cancer. Profiling relied on immunoSEQ multiplex PCR, and the TCRdb table lists in-frame clones only, not all of them. The table has over 70,000 clones, approximately 91% seen once. The starting material was PBMCs, obtained before any cancer treatment. These receptors were collected from a woman aged 40-69 years with stage II squamous cell lung carcinoma.

This clone was counted a single time. The chain links TRBV18 to TRBJ1-1, with D unclear. Trimming removed 5 bases at V and 6 bases at J, with 13 bases between. CDR3 length: 13 residues. CDR1 and CDR2 (germline): KGHSH, LQKENI. CDR3 sequence reads: CASSSIPGPEAFF. The CDR3 DNA is TGTGCCAGCTCATCAATTCCAGGACCTGAAGCTTTCTTT.

The genes are TRBV4-1 and TRBJ2-2, with 12 bases aligning to TRBD1. CDR1 MGHRA and CDR2 YSYEKL come from the germline V gene. With 0 bases clipped from V and 7 bases from J, the junction kept 6 bases outside the gene matches. The CDR3 spans 17 residues. CDR3 region: CASSQEGTGGLGGELFF. The CDR3 nucleotides read TGCGCCAGCAGCCAAGAGGGGACAGGGGGCCTGGGCGGGGAGCTGTTTTTT.

The chain recombines TRBV6-6 with TRBJ2-7, with D possibly matching TRBD1 (6 bases). CDR3 length: 12 residues. V gave up 5 bases and J gave up 11 bases, with 16 bases separating them. Germline V lookup: CDR1 MNHNY, CDR2 SVGAGI (reference sequence). The CDR3 nucleotides are TGTGCCAGCAGTGACGCCCCAGGGGTCGAGTACTTC. Translated: CASSDAPGVEYF.

V and J are TRBV7-8 and TRBJ2-5, with 13 bases fitting TRBD2. CDR3 size: 15 residues. Germline V CDR1 and CDR2: SGHVS, FQNEAQ. With 4 bases clipped from V and 5 bases from J, the junction kept 4 bases outside the gene matches. CDR3: CASSSGLAGRETQYF. CDR3 sequence (DNA): TGTGCCAGCAGCTCGGGACTAGCGGGACGCGAGACCCAGTACTTC.

The chain links TRBV14 to TRBJ2-1, with D unclear. Germline CDR1 and CDR2: SGHDN and FVKESK. The ends were cut back, 4 bases at V and 8 bases at J, with 9 bases in the middle. This CDR3 is built from 12 residues. CDR3 loop: CASSPKWDEQFF. The DNA for the CDR3 is TGTGCCAGCAGCCCCAAATGGGATGAGCAGTTCTTC.